This T cell receptor (beta chain) is from a study of CD8+ T cells in alopecia areata. On the study more broadly: Patients in the study were on tofacitinib for 6 to 18 months, then off it for 6 months.

The CDR3 totals 14 residues. In germline, CDR1 is ENHRY, CDR2 SYGVKD. Trimming shortened V by 10 bases and J by 5 bases, and 20 bases separated the two germline ends. Investigators isolated RNA and reverse transcribed it into cDNA to act as the sequencing template. Produced via immunoSEQ multiplex PCR; TCRdb's table is partial and in-frame only. The table lists roughly 110,000 clones, over 80% of them singletons. Treatment given: oral pan-JAK inhibitor, 5-10 mg twice daily. In alopecia areata patients, both lesional scalp punch biopsies and peripheral blood were collected. The chain carries TRBV10-3 and TRBJ2-5; unclear D gene. This specimen was CD8+ T cells sorted from blood, taken at week 24, from a patient treated with tofacitinib. The TCR comes from a human donor with alopecia areata. CDR3 amino acids: CATWLGDIRETQYF. The CDR3 bases are TGTGCCACCTGGTTGGGCGATATCAGGGAGACCCAGTACTTC.